Listed below are T cell receptor beta chains from one sample, sequenced in a study of T cells after posttransplantation cyclophosphamide. Clones were sequenced by immunoSEQ multiplex PCR, and TCRdb holds only the in-frame ones, with some missing. Counted here are around 47,000 clones, 85% to 95% occurring once; the ten biggest clones make up about 3%. What was sequenced was PBMCs. The origin of the receptors is a woman aged 25 to 39 in good health and a related stem cell transplant donor. The CDR3 runs from the conserved cysteine through the conserved F or W. A D gene is named only where the DNA matches it firmly. Not every row has a clone size; where given, it reads once, few, many or a size class.

TRBV7-5	TRBJ1-1	.	13	.	TGTGCCAGCAGCTTATTTTCTAACACTGAAGCTTTCTTT	CASSLFSNTEAFF
TRBV28	TRBJ1-2	TRBD1	17	.	TGTGCCAGCAGTTTATTCCTGACAGGGGGCGGTAACTATGGCTACACCTTC	CASSLFLTGGGNYGYTF
TRBV7-9	TRBJ2-7	.	12	.	TGTGCCAGCAGCTTAGAACAGTACGAGCAGTACTTC	CASSLEQYEQYF
TRBV5-1	TRBJ1-6	.	14	.	TGCGCCAGCAGCTTGGCCGTAAGGGAGTCACCCCTCCACTTT	CASSLAVRESPLHF
TRBV11-1	TRBJ2-7	.	16	once	TGTGCCAGCAGCTTAGAACTTCGGCTTGGAGTTTACGAGCAGTACTTC	CASSLELRLGVYEQYF
TRBV2	TRBJ1-1	.	14	.	TGTGCCAGCAGTGAAGAACAGGCGAACACTGAAGCTTTCTTT	CASSEEQANTEAFF
TRBV7-9	TRBJ1-2	.	12	.	TGTGCCAGCACTGGCCCAGGCTCTGGCTACACCTTC	CASTGPGSGYTF
TRBV4-1	TRBJ1-2	.	21	.	TGCGCCAGCAGCCAAGAGGGCCCCCTGGCAGACACAACCGTCCTTAACTATGGCTACACCTTC	CASSQEGPLADTTVLNYGYTF
TRBV7-8	TRBJ2-3	TRBD2	15	.	TGTGCCAGCAGCATTGAGCGGGGGCCGGCGGATACGCAGTATTTT	CASSIERGPADTQYF
TRBV7-2	TRBJ1-1	TRBD1	15	.	TGTGCCAGCAGCTCTGATCAGGGGGTTGGTACTGAAGCTTTCTTT	CASSSDQGVGTEAFF
TRBV7-2	TRBJ2-7	.	16	.	TGTGCCAGCAGCTTAGTTGCGGGGTCCCCATCCTACGAGCAGTACTTC	CASSLVAGSPSYEQYF
TRBV2	TRBJ1-1	.	13	.	TGTGCCAGCAGTGAATGCGAGGGCTGTGAAGCTTTCTTT	CASSECEGCEAFF
TRBV7-2	TRBJ1-1	.	14	.	TGTGCCAGCAGCTTGCAGACGGGAGGCACTGAAGCTTTCTTT	CASSLQTGGTEAFF
TRBV19	TRBJ2-4	.	13	.	TGTGCCAGTAGTGGGAGCTGGGGAAACATTCAGTACTTC	CASSGSWGNIQYF
TRBV18	TRBJ2-7	.	14	few	TGTGCCAGCTCACCACCGGGCTGGAACTACGAGCAGTACTTC	CASSPPGWNYEQYF
TRBV2	TRBJ1-5	TRBD1	14	.	TGTGCCAGCAGTGGGTTTCAGGGGGCACAGCCCCAGCATTTT	CASSGFQGAQPQHF
TRBV5-5	TRBJ2-4	.	20	.	TGTGCCAGCAGCTTGGAGGCTACAGGGATTGGGATTCTACAAACATTTGCTCAGTACTTC	CASSLEATGIGILQTFAQYF